The subject of this entry is one T cell receptor beta chain. The data are from a study of PD-L1 blockade in urothelial cancer. Here immunoSEQ multiplex PCR was the method, and the copy in TCRdb shows in-frame clones only, minus some. The data hold fewer than 90,000 clones, with 85% to 95% observed a single time. Germline trimming cut 4 bases from V and 4 bases from J; bases unmatched to any gene: 6. The CDR3 is made up of 15 amino acids. From germline, CDR1 is LNHDA and CDR2 SQIVND (reference sequence). Noted time point: peripheral blood 6 weeks after treatment start. Material: PBMCs, obtained around atezolizumab (anti-PD-L1) treatment. The sequence derives from a woman older than 75 with urothelial cancer. The chain recombines TRBV19 with TRBJ1-2; 10 nucleotides align to TRBD1. CDR3: CASSTGTGARYGYTF. CDR3 DNA: TGTGCCAGTAGTACCGGGACAGGGGCCCGCTATGGCTACACCTTC.